A single sample gave rise to the 3 T cell receptor beta chains below, sequenced in a study of CD8 T cells in Susac syndrome. cDNA came from roughly 0.5 to 1 ug RNA primed by random hexamers. A single record per CDR3 protein comes from TCRdb applying MiXCR to the immunoSEQ multiplex PCR reads. This sample has approximately 280,000 distinct CDR3 sequences, with about 85% found just once. Source material: CD8+ T cells from PBMCs. These receptors all come from a human donor with multiple sclerosis.

The gene calls are TRBV7-9 and TRBJ2-5; D is perhaps TRBD2 (6 bases). Germline V gene sequence: CDR1 SEHNR, CDR2 FQNEAQ (reference sequence). Trimming removed 1 base from V and 4 bases from J, with 10 bases in between. The CDR3 spans 14 residues. The CDR3 DNA follows: TGTGCCAGCAGCTTAGATGGGGGGAGAGAGACCCAGTACTTC. Residues: CASSLDGGRETQYF.

This rearrangement joins TRBV27 to TRBJ2-7; D is uncertain. CDR1 is MNHEY and CDR2 is SMNVEV in the germline V gene (reference sequence). The V and J ends lost 7 bases and 3 bases respectively, with 7 bases between them. There are 11 residues in the CDR3. CDR3 loop: CASTFGYEQYF. CDR3 coding DNA: TGTGCCAGCACTTTCGGCTACGAGCAGTACTTC.

There are a few counts of this clonotype. This chain connects TRBV7-9 to TRBJ2-7; D unresolved. This CDR3 region has 12 residues. In germline, CDR1 is SEHNR, CDR2 FQNEAQ (reference sequence). V lost 5 bases to trimming and J lost 0 bases, with 5 bases between them. This chain's CDR3 is CASSPLSYEQYF. The CDR3, as DNA: TGTGCCAGCAGCCCTCTCTCCTACGAGCAGTACTTC.